This is a list of T cell receptor beta chains from one sample in a study of response to subunit inactivated influenza vaccine. TCRdb reanalysed the RT-PCR reads using MiXCR and keeps one entry per CDR3 protein. In the table there are 710,000 or so distinct CDR3 sequences, about 15% of which are singletons. Sample: PBMCs from blood, taken 11 to 12 days after vaccination. All receptors come from a man in his fifties who received an inactivated influenza vaccine. Both conserved end residues are part of each CDR3. D genes are given only for firm matches. Not all rows give a size; the values are once, few, many and, for expanded clones, a class.

V gene	J gene	D gene	clone size	CDR3 protein	CDR3 DNA
TRBV15	TRBJ2-3	TRBD2	.	CATSRNSGSRITQYF	TGTGCCACCAGCAGGAATAGCGGGAGTCGCATCACGCAGTATTTT
TRBV3-1	TRBJ2-1	TRBD1	few	CASSPGQLAYNEQFF	TGTGCCAGCAGCCCGGGACAGTTAGCCTACAATGAGCAGTTCTTC
TRBV25-1	TRBJ2-5	.	.	CASSDSGTQYF	TGTGCCAGCTCCGACAGTGGGACCCAGTACTTC
TRBV3-1	TRBJ1-5	.	few	CASSPKRFNQPQHF	TGTGCCAGCAGCCCTAAGCGGTTCAATCAGCCCCAGCATTTT
TRBV6-2/TRBV6-3	TRBJ1-5	TRBD1	once	CASRRDRANGQPQHF	TGTGCCAGCAGAAGGGACAGGGCAAACGGGCAGCCCCAGCATTTT
TRBV4-3	TRBJ1-1	.	.	CASSQDRGGEAFF	TGCGCCAGCAGCCAAGATCGGGGAGGAGAAGCTTTCTTT
TRBV10-3	TRBJ1-6	TRBD1	.	CAISATGTGSPLHF	TGTGCCATCAGCGCGACAGGGACAGGGTCACCCCTCCACTTT
TRBV7-8	TRBJ2-2	TRBD2	.	CASSNREVSGTRELFF	TGTGCCAGCAGCAACCGGGAAGTTAGCGGGACTAGGGAGCTGTTTTTT
TRBV6-1	TRBJ1-5	TRBD1	.	CASTETGGQPQHF	TGTGCCAGCACCGAAACAGGGGGTCAGCCCCAGCATTTT
TRBV29-1	TRBJ2-1	.	few	CSVEELMGHEQFF	TGCAGCGTTGAAGAACTCATGGGGCATGAGCAGTTCTTC
TRBV7-9	TRBJ2-7	.	few	CASSSVVEYEQYF	TGTGCCAGCAGCTCCGTTGTTGAGTACGAGCAGTACTTC